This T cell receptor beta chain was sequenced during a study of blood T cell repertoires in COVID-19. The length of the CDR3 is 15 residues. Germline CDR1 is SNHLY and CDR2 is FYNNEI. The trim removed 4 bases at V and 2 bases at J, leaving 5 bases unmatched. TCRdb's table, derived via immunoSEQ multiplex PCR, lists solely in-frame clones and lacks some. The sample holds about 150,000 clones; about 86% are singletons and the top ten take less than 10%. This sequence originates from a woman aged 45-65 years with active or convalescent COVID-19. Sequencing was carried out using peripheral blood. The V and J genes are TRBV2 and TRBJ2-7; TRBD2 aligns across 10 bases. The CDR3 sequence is CASSVERGGTYEQYF. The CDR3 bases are TGTGCCAGCAGTGTGGAGCGGGGGGGTACCTACGAGCAGTACTTC.